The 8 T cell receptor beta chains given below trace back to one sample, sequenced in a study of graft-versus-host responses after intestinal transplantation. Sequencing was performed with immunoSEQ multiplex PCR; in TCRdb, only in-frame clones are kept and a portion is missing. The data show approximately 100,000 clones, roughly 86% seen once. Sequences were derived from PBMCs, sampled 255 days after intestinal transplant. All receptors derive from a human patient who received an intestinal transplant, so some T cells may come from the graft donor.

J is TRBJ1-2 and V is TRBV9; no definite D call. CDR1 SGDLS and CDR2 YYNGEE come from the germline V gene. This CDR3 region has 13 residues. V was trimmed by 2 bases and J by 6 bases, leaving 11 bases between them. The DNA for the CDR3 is TGTGCCAGCAGCGTCCCGGAGGCGAATGGCTACACCTTC. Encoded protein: CASSVPEANGYTF.

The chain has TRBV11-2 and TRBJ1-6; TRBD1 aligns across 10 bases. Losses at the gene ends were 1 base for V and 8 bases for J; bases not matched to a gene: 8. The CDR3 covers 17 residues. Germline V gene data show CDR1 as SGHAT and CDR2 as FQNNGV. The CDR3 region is CASSLGLAGTGDSPLHF. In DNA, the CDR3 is TGTGCCAGCAGCTTAGGGTTAGCGGGGACAGGGGATTCACCCCTCCACTTT.

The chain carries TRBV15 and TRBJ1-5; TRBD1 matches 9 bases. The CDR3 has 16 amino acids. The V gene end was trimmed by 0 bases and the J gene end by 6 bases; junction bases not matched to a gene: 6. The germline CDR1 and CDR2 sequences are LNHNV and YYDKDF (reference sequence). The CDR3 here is CATSRDLGQGSQPQHF. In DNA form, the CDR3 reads TGTGCCACCAGCAGAGATCTGGGACAGGGAAGTCAGCCCCAGCATTTT.

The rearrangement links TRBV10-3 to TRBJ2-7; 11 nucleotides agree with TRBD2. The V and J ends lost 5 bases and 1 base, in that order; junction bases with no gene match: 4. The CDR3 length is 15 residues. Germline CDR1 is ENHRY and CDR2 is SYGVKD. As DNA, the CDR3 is TGTGCCATCAGTACGTTAGCGGGAGGGTCCTACGAGCAGTACTTC. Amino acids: CAISTLAGGSYEQYF.

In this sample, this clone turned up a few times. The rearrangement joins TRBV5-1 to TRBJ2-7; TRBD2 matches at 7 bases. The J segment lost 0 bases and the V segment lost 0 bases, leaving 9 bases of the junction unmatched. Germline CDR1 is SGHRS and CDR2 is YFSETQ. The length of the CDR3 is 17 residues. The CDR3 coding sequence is TGCGCCAGCAGCTTGGGTGCTAGCGGTCCAAGCTCCTACGAGCAGTACTTC. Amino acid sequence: CASSLGASGPSSYEQYF.

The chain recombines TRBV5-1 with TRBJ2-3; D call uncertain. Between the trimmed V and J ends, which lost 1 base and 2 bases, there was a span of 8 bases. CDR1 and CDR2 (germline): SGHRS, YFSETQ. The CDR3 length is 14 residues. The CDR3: CASSLLDSTDTQYF. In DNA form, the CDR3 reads TGCGCCAGCAGCTTGCTAGATTCCACAGATACGCAGTATTTT.

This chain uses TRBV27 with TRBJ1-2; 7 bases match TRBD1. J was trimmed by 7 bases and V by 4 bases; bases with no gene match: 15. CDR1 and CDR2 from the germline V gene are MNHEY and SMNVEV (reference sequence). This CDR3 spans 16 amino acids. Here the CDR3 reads CASSSESRTGVGGYTF. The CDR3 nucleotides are TGTGCCAGCAGTTCAGAGTCCCGGACAGGTGTCGGTGGCTACACCTTC.

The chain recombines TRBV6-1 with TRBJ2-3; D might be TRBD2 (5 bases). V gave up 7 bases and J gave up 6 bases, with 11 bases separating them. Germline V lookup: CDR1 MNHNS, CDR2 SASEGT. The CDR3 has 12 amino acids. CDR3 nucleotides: TGTGCCAGCACGGGATTCTTGGATACGCAGTATTTT. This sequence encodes CASTGFLDTQYF.